Sequencing of this TCR beta chain was carried out in a study of identifying expanded T cells in peripheral blood (dated by TCRdb to the late 2010s). About the full investigation: Four technical replicates, made by sequencing separate aliquots from the same pool of genomic DNA, were compared pairwise.

During the collection period, no immune events, such as infections, were documented for the healthy donors. To calibrate time-dependent variance in a beta-binomial model of T-cell clone differential abundance, blood repertoires from healthy donors were used as a training cohort. The training cohort included approximately 10 healthy donors, of whom 3 were female and 7 were male. The donors were between roughly 25 and 65 years old, with an average age of roughly 40 years. Obtained from a commercial supplier, whole blood was collected from each healthy donor at three time points set around two weeks apart. Genomic DNA was extracted from unsorted whole blood for immunosequencing. The germline V gene sets CDR1 to LGHNT and CDR2 to FRNRAP. The junction shows trimming of 5 bases on V and 3 bases on J, and the gene matches do not reach 11 bases of it. Its CDR3 holds 16 amino acids, cysteine through phenylalanine. The DNA shown is the 48-base CDR3, in frame from base 1.

The immunoSEQ Assay, which relies on bias-controlled multiplex PCR amplification of genomic DNA, was used to profile TCRbeta CDR3 regions. The original methods were these. To quantify the absolute abundance of each unique TCRbeta CDR3 region, the sequences were collapsed and filtered. Differential abundance was tested with two models: a binomial (Fisher-equivalent) model and a beta-binomial model that adds time-dependent variance fitted from healthy donors. Any clone with fewer than 5 combined templates was excluded, and a clone was called differentially abundant if its Benjamini-Hochberg FDR was below 0.01. In the beta-binomial model, variance was expressed as a function of the total template count across the two samples, in the form v = (b*log(k)+a)^2. Held by TCRdb, this immuneACCESS table contains in-frame sequences only and omits some clones. Under half of the omission traces to an unresolved V gene where checked; the cause of the rest is unknown. The DNA gave D and trimming, while V, J and clone size come from that table. This sample has fewer than 130,000 clones in its table, and 75% to 90% of those were observed once. Of the sample, 16% falls within the top ten clones.

As regards this clone: The antigen it binds to is not known. No much larger clone is present one base from it, and per-base qualities are unavailable.

What the authors observed across the whole study: The authors expected that over much longer intervals, such as months to years, biological variance in healthy repertoires might increase even further. The beta-binomial model significantly reduced the number of clones called differentially abundant and the false-positive rate across all healthy-donor time intervals. The binomial model flagged approximately 1.2 differentially abundant clones between technical replicates, compared with around 15 over two weeks and 19 over about four weeks. Across all healthy donors, variance in clone template counts between approximately 2-week samples was found to increase significantly with total template count.

The sequence came from a person aged 18 to 75 in good health. What was sequenced was blood. The sequence links TRBV12-5 to TRBJ2-3; 7 of the junction bases match TRBD2. The CDR3 has the sequence CASGRQRGVGTDTQYF. The nucleotides read TGTGCTAGTGGTCGTCAGCGGGGCGTGGGAACAGATACGCAGTATTTT. The variable domain in full, with residues beyond the CDR3 obtained from the reference TRBV12-5 and TRBJ2-3 genes, is DARVTQTPRHKVTEMGQEVTMRCQPILGHNTVFWYRQTMMQGLELLAYFRNRAPLDDSGMPKDRFSAEMPDATLATLKIQPSEPRDSAVYFCASGRQRGVGTDTQYFGPGTRLTVL.